This T cell receptor (beta chain) stems from a study of tumor-infiltrating lymphocytes in primary liver carcinoma. Study summary: Roughly 3.65 to 7.13 million productive TCRbeta reads were obtained per sample, with similar numbers across tissue types. Findings and caveats of the study: Only around 7.5-24% of top clones occurred in all five tumor regions. Blood trailed tumors significantly in top-250-clone fraction (p = 0.039). Paired tumor-adjacent and tumor-blood samples overlapped less than tumor region pairs did.

Bulk tissue was left unsorted, and RNA and DNA were co-extracted from 20-30 mg of it. This clonotype appeared a single time. The antigen is undetermined. The germline V gene encodes CDR1 SGHRS and CDR2 YFSETQ. V dropped 4 bases and J dropped 7 bases, with 21 bases sitting between them. The CDR3 covers 15 residues. A primer in the constant region served to generate TCR beta cDNA from 450 to 600 ng of total RNA. Libraries covering TCR beta were generated through three nested multiplex PCR rounds (using a slightly modified ARM-PCR). In the first two PCR rounds, TRBV1-TRBV30 forward primers were paired with a C-beta reverse primer, and each round lasted approximately 10 cycles. TCRdb redid the calling of the multiplex PCR reads with MiXCR, one entry per CDR3 protein. The sample carries about 41,000 distinct CDR3 sequences, around 70% recorded once.

Material for sequencing was liver tumor tissue from sampling region 2. Subset meaning: tumor region T2, inferior pole. This clonotype originated in a man aged 40-49 years with primary liver carcinoma and hepatitis B virus infection. The chain is built from TRBV5-1 and TRBJ2-7; possibly TRBD2 for D (6 bases). In DNA form, the CDR3 reads TGCGCCAGCAGCACATCCGGGGGACGGTCCTGGGAGCAGTACTTC. This sequence encodes CASSTSGGRSWEQYF.